The present T cell receptor (beta chain) was sequenced within a study of pediatric ulcerative colitis. Libraries were prepared by immunoSEQ multiplex PCR; TCRdb keeps only in-frame clonotypes and omits some of them. The table shows around 40,000 clones, with 65% to 80% occurring only once. The CDR3 covers 15 residues. V lost 6 bases and J 0 bases, leaving 15 bases between the germline ends. Germline V gives CDR1 LNHDA, CDR2 SQIVND (reference sequence). Study-level results: Blood-rectal clonal overlap within each person was significantly higher in ulcerative colitis patients than controls. Rectal pinch biopsies may include blood-derived T cells. Rectal repertoires separated controls, mild-moderate and acute severe colitis.

One to two pinch biopsies were taken from the rectum during colonoscopy. With regard to this clone: Its antigen is not identified.

The rearrangement links TRBV19 to TRBJ2-7; D possibly corresponds to TRBD2 (6 bases). The receptor was isolated from a boy younger than 18 with severe ulcerative colitis. The sample comprised gut tissue. The CDR3 reads CASSPSMGGSYEQYF. In nucleotides, the CDR3 is TGTGCCAGTAGCCCCAGTATGGGGGGCTCCTACGAGCAGTACTTC.